The clone carrying this TCR beta chain occurred many times. These data come from a study of response to subunit inactivated influenza vaccine. In TCRdb, the RT-PCR reads were re-called with MiXCR into one record per CDR3 protein. The table records around 570,000 distinct CDR3 sequences, 7.6% of them present only once. This CDR3 comprises 12 residues. Germline-derived CDR1 and CDR2 are SGDLS and YYNGEE. Trimming cost V 0 bases and J 5 bases, with 4 bases left between them. J is TRBJ2-3 and V is TRBV9; D gene unclear. The TCR comes from a man aged 50 to 69 who received an inactivated influenza vaccine. The sample here was PBMCs from blood, taken about 23 months after vaccination. In DNA, the CDR3 is TGTGCCAGCAGCGTAGATGGAGATACGCAGTATTTT. As protein: CASSVDGDTQYF.